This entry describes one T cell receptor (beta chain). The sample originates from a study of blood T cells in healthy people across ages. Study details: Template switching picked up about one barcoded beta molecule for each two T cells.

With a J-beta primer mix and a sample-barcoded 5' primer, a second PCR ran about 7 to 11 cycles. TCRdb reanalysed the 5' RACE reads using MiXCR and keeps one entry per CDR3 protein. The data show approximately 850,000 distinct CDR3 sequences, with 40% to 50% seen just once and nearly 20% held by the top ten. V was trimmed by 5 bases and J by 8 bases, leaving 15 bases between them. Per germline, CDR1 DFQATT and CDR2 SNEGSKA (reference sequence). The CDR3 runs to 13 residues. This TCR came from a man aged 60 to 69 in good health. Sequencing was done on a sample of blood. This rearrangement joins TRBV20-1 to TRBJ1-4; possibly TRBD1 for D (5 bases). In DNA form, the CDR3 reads TGCAGTGCTCTTGCGGGGGGTGGGGAAAAACTGTTTTTT. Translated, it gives CSALAGGGEKLFF.